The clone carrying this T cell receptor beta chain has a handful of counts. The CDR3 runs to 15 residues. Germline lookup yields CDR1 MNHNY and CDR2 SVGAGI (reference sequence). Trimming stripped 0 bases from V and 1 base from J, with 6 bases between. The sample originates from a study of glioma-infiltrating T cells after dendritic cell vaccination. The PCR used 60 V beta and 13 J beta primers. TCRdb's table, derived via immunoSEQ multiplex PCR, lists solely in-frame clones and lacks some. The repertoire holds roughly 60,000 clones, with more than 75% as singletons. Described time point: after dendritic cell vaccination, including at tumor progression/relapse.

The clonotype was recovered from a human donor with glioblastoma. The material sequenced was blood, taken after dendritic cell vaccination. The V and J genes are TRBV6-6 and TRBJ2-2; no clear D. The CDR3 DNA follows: TGTGCCAGCAGTTACTCGAGGCAGAACACCGGGGAGCTGTTTTTT. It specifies CASSYSRQNTGELFF.